This T cell receptor (beta chain) was recovered during a study of shared clonotypes between healthy human individuals. Study overall: The study enrolled a couple of women and a few men aged 18 to 49. For every donor, three CD4 naive, three CD4 memory, two CD8 naive and one CD8 memory plates were used.

CDR1 is SGHTA and CDR2 is FQGTGA in the germline V gene. The CDR3 loop spans 17 amino acids. V was pared by 6 bases and J by 0 bases, with 5 bases of the junction left unmatched. The authors divided CD4+ cells into CD45RA+ naive and CD45RA-negative memory subsets. Profiled with immunoSEQ multiplex PCR; TCRdb holds only in-frame clones, not every one. This sample has about 710,000 clones; 60% to 75% occur once, and the top ten carry 1.5% to 2%. Only one count was recorded for this clone. Sequencing was carried out using memory CD4+ T cells sorted from blood. The subset denotes: CD45RA-negative fraction. The clonotype was recovered from a woman aged 30 to 39 in good health. The chain couples TRBV7-3 to TRBJ2-6; 10 nucleotides line up with TRBD1. As DNA, the CDR3 is TGTGCCAGCAGGAGACAGGGGGCGACCTCTGGGGCCAACGTCCTGACTTTC. It yields the protein CASRRQGATSGANVLTF. The full variable domain, its missing parts supplied by reference TRBV7-3 and TRBJ2-6, is GAGVSQTPSNKVTEKGKYVELRCDPISGHTALYWYRQSLGQGPEFLIYFQGTGAADDSGLPNDRFFAVRPEGSVSTLKIQRTERGDSAVYLCASRRQGATSGANVLTFGAGSRLTVL.